The next 16 T cell receptor beta chains were all read from a single sample in a study of Graves' ophthalmopathy and Graves' hyperthyroidism. TCR beta CDR3 amplification used RNA transcripts. The first round was an RT-PCR with HTBI primers, and the second round was a multiplex PCR. MiXCR, applied by TCRdb to the multiplex PCR reads, yields one record per CDR3 protein. This sample has 400,000 to 500,000 distinct CDR3 sequences, with around 20% found just once. What was sequenced was peripheral blood. All receptors come from a woman aged 18-29 years with stable Graves' hyperthyroidism.

This clonotype came up a few times. As DNA, the CDR3 is TGTGCCTGGAGTGTAGGGGCATCCGGGGAGCTGTTTTTT. Its translation: CAWSVGASGELFF. The chain recombines TRBV30 with TRBJ2-2, with D perhaps matching TRBD1 (5 bases). CDR1 GTSNPN and CDR2 SVGIG come from the germline V gene (reference sequence). The CDR3 covers 13 residues. Trimming pared 0 bases from V and 6 bases from J, leaving 8 bases between. The full variable domain, rest sourced from reference TRBV30 and TRBJ2-2, is SQTIHQWPATLVQPVGSPLSLECTVEGTSNPNLYWYRQAAGRGLQLLFYSVGIGQISSEVPQNLSASRPQDRQFILSSKKLLLSDSGFYLCAWSVGASGELFFGEGSRLTVL.

In its sample, this clonotype was seen many times. The gene calls are TRBV28 and TRBJ1-2, with 7 bases that match TRBD1. The CDR3 has 15 residues. CDR1 is MDHEN and CDR2 is SYDVKM in the germline V gene. V was pared by 2 bases and J by 4 bases, with 7 bases of the junction left unmatched. CDR3 nucleotides: TGTGCCAGCAGTTTAGGAGGACAGGCGATCTATGGCTACACCTTC. The encoded protein is CASSLGGQAIYGYTF.

This clonotype was seen ten or more times. V and J are TRBV7-2 and TRBJ2-7; 7 nucleotides line up with TRBD1. Looked up from germline, CDR1 is SGHTA and CDR2 is FQGNSA. This CDR3 spans 14 amino acids. V was pared by 4 bases and J by 6 bases, with 9 bases of the junction left unmatched. In DNA, the CDR3 is TGTGCCAGCAGCTCCCGACAGGGTGTAGGCGAGCAGTACTTC. It translates to CASSSRQGVGEQYF.

This clonotype was counted many times. The gene calls are TRBV20-1 and TRBJ2-7, with D possibly matching TRBD1 (5 bases). The CDR3 extends over 14 amino acids. Germline lookup yields CDR1 DFQATT and CDR2 SNEGSKA (reference sequence). Trimming left V 4 bases short and J 0 bases short, with 13 bases between. Written as DNA, the CDR3 is TGCAGTGCTATAGACAGATTATACTCCTACGAGCAGTACTTC. This gives the protein CSAIDRLYSYEQYF.

This clonotype has a count of ten or more. The chain uses TRBV5-1 and TRBJ2-2; 8 bases are a match to TRBD1. The trim removed 3 bases at V and 5 bases at J, leaving 0 bases unmatched. The germline V gene has CDR1 SGHRS and CDR2 YFSETQ. The CDR3 length is 13 residues. Here the CDR3 reads CASSWDRTGELFF. The CDR3 nucleotides are TGCGCCAGCAGCTGGGACAGGACCGGGGAGCTGTTTTTT.

This clonotype has a count of ten or more. The rearrangement links TRBV6-5 to TRBJ1-1; possible D gene TRBD1, 6 bases. V was shortened by 2 bases and J by 11 bases, with 15 bases between the two germline ends. CDR1 is MNHEY and CDR2 is SVGAGI in the germline V gene. The CDR3 covers 13 residues. For the CDR3, the DNA is TGTGCCAGCAGTTACCGGGGGCAGGGTAGGGCTTTCTTT. Translated, it gives CASSYRGQGRAFF.

This clonotype was seen many times. The chain is built from TRBV12-3 or TRBV12-4 and TRBJ2-7, with 10 bases fitting TRBD1. This CDR3 contains 15 residues. The J segment lost 4 bases and the V segment lost 5 bases, leaving 8 bases of the junction unmatched. As DNA, the CDR3 is TGTGCCAGCAGTCCGCCCGGGACAGGGGTTTACGAGCAGTACTTC. This encodes CASSPPGTGVYEQYF.

This clonotype was seen ten or more times. V usage is TRBV7-9 and J usage is TRBJ1-1; TRBD1 matches at 8 bases. With 11 bases clipped from V and 2 bases from J, the junction kept 7 bases outside the gene matches. CDR3 length: 13 amino acids. Looked up from germline, CDR1 is SEHNR and CDR2 is FQNEAQ (reference sequence). CDR3 in amino acids: CALTGAINTEAFF. CDR3 sequence (DNA): TGTGCCCTGACAGGGGCGATTAACACTGAAGCTTTCTTT.

This clonotype turned up a few times. The chain recombines TRBV28 with TRBJ1-1, with unresolved D. Germline-derived CDR1 and CDR2 are MDHEN and SYDVKM. V dropped 6 bases and J dropped 0 bases, with 17 bases sitting between them. The CDR3 is made up of 16 amino acids. CDR3 protein: CASSPVAGHLNTEAFF. As DNA, the CDR3 is TGTGCCAGCAGCCCCGTCGCAGGCCACTTGAACACTGAAGCTTTCTTT.

In this sample, this clonotype turned up many times. This CDR3 is CASSMGASGNTIYF. The CDR3 nucleotides read TGTGCCAGCAGCATGGGGGCCTCTGGAAACACCATATATTTT. J is TRBJ1-3 and V is TRBV11-2; the D gene is possibly TRBD1 (6 bases). CDR1 is SGHAT and CDR2 is FQNNGV in the germline V gene. Trimming pared 5 bases from V and 0 bases from J, leaving 8 bases between. The CDR3 totals 14 residues.

There are many counts of this clonotype. This chain joins TRBV12-3 or TRBV12-4 and TRBJ2-7; 14 bases line up with TRBD2. The CDR3 is 14 residues long. Trimming at V came to 5 bases and at J to 3 bases, leaving 0 bases not matched to a gene. As DNA, the CDR3 is TGTGCCAGCAGTGGGACTAGCGGGAGCTACGAGCAGTACTTC. Protein: CASSGTSGSYEQYF.

V usage is TRBV3-1 and J usage is TRBJ1-6; tentatively, D is TRBD1 (6 bases). This CDR3 comprises 14 residues. Trimming removed 4 bases at V and 12 bases at J, with 16 bases between. Germline CDR1 LGHDT, CDR2 YNNKEL (reference sequence). DNA of the CDR3: TGTGCCAGCAGCCGAAGTGGGGGCGTTGGACCCCTCCACTTT. Translated, it gives CASSRSGGVGPLHF.

J is TRBJ1-1 and V is TRBV2; D not resolved. V dropped 11 bases and J dropped 6 bases, with 13 bases sitting between them. The CDR3 totals 11 residues. The germline CDR1 and CDR2 sequences are SNHLY and FYNNEI. CDR3: CAARGAPEAFF. In nucleotides, the CDR3 is TGTGCCGCCCGGGGAGCGCCTGAAGCTTTCTTT.

This clonotype was seen ten or more times. The J gene is TRBJ1-6, the V gene TRBV6-5, with a tentative D call TRBD1 (5 bases). Trimming removed 0 bases at V and 0 bases at J, with 6 bases between. CDR1 MNHEY and CDR2 SVGAGI come from the germline V gene. The CDR3 extends over 16 amino acids. The CDR3 nucleotides are TGTGCCAGCAGTTACTCTGGGGGCTCCTATAATTCACCCCTCCACTTT. It translates to CASSYSGGSYNSPLHF.

This clonotype was counted at least ten times. The chain has TRBV6-1 and TRBJ1-1; TRBD1 agrees at 9 bases. CDR1 is MNHNS, CDR2 SASEGT, per germline. This CDR3 comprises 14 residues. Unmatched junction bases numbered 6, after V lost 6 bases and J lost 4 bases. The DNA for the CDR3 is TGTGCCAGCAGAAAACAGGGGGCGATCACTGAAGCTTTCTTT. Protein product: CASRKQGAITEAFF.

About this clonotype itself: Just one base apart from a much larger clone, this may be a read error. The CDR3 ends on some other residue instead of the conserved phenylalanine or tryptophan, so this is likely a read error. The rearrangement uses TRBV10-1 and TRBJ2-5, with D hard to call. Per germline, CDR1 WNHNN and CDR2 SYGVQD (reference sequence). This CDR3 spans 13 amino acids. Between the trimmed V and J ends, which lost 0 bases and 7 bases, there was a span of 9 bases. CDR3 nucleotides: TGCGCCAGCAGTGAGTCGAAGTATGGGACCCAGTACTAC. Amino acid sequence: CASSESKYGTQYY.